This T cell receptor (beta chain) emerged from a study of T-cell memory formation after mild COVID-19. Study background: Clusters were largely donor specific. Study conclusions and caveats: Some clones that responded turned up in pre-infection memory, which suggests that cross-reactive memory joined in. Clones that contracted clustered mainly in CM and EM if CD4+ and in EMRA if CD8+.

On this clonotype: Its antigen is still unknown.

Constant-segment primers were used for 5'RACE, and the resulting TCR alpha and TCR beta cDNA libraries carried sample barcodes and UMIs. TCRdb re-called the 5' RACE reads with MiXCR, one entry per CDR3 protein. There are about 600,000 distinct CDR3 sequences in the sample; about a fifth occur only once, and approximately 8% lies in the top ten. Sequencing used PBMCs or a T cell subset sorted from them (not recorded which). The sequence derives from an adult woman who had mild COVID-19 (a few samples of this study predate the infection). Cell type and time point are not known.

CDR3 region: CASSLRYGAGREQFF. CDR3 nucleotide sequence: TGTGCCAGCAGCCTCAGGTATGGGGCAGGCCGAGAGCAGTTCTTC. The chain uses TRBV5-4 and TRBJ2-1; D is perhaps TRBD1 (5 bases). Trimming took 4 bases from V and 10 from J, leaving 21 bases between them. The CDR3 consists of 15 residues. Germline V gene lookup returns CDR1 SGHNT and CDR2 YYREEE (reference sequence).